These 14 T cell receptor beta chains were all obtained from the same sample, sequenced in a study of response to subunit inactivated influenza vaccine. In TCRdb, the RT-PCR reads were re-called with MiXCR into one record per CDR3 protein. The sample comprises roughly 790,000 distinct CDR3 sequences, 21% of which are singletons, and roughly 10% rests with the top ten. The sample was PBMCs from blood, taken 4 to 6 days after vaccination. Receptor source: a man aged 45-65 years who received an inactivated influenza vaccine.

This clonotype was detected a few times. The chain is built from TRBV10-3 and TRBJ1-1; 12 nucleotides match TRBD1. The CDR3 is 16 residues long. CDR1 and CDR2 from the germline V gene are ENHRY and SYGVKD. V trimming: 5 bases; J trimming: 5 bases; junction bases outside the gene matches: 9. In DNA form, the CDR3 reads TGTGCCATCAGTACCGGGACAGGGGGCGCGGGGACTGAAGCTTTCTTT. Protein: CAISTGTGGAGTEAFF.

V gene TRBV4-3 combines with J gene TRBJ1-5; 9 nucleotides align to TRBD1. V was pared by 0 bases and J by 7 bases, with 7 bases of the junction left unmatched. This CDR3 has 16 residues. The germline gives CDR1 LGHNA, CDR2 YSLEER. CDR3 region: CASSQDVDRGGQPQHF. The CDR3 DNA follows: TGCGCCAGCAGCCAAGATGTGGACAGGGGTGGCCAGCCCCAGCATTTT.

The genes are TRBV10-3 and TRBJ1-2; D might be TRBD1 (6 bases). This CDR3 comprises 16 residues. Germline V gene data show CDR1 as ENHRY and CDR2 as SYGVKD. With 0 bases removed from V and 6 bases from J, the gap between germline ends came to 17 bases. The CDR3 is CAISESIGSGGDGYTF. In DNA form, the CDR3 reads TGTGCCATCAGTGAGTCGATAGGTTCCGGGGGCGATGGCTACACCTTC.

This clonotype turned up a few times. This chain's CDR3 is CASSLRRMEGEQYF. The CDR3 DNA is TGTGCCAGCAGCTTAAGACGGATGGAGGGGGAGCAGTACTTC. V is TRBV7-2 and J is TRBJ2-7; D possibly corresponds to TRBD2 (6 bases). The germline gives CDR1 SGHTA, CDR2 FQGNSA. This CDR3 is 14 amino acids long. Trimming removed 2 bases at V and 7 bases at J, with 15 bases between.

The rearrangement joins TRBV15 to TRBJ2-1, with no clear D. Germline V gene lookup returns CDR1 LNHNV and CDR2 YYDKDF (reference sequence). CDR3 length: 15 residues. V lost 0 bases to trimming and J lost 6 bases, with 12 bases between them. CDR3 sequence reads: CATSRDVAVPNEQFF. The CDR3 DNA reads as TGTGCCACCAGCAGAGATGTGGCCGTACCCAATGAGCAGTTCTTC. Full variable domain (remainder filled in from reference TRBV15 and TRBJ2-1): DAMVIQNPRYQVTQFGKPVTLSCSQTLNHNVMYWYQQKSSQAPKLLFHYYDKDFNNEADTPDNFQSRRPNTSFCFLDIRSPGLGDTAMYLCATSRDVAVPNEQFFGPGTRLTVL.

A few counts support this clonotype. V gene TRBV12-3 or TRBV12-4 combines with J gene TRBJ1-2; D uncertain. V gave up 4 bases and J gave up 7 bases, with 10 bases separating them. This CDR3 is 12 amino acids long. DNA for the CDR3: TGTGCCAGCAGTTGGTCTCGGGGTGGCTACACCTTC. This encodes CASSWSRGGYTF.

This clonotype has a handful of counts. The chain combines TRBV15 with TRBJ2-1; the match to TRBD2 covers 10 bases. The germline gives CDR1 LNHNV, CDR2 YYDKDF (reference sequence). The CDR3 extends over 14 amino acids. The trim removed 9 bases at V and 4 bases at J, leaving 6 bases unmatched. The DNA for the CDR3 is TGTGCCACAAGTCGGACTAGCGGTTACAATGAGCAGTTCTTC. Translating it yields CATSRTSGYNEQFF.

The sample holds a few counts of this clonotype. DNA for the CDR3: TGTGCCAGCAGCCCAACCGGTACAGTGGCAGATACGCAGTATTTT. Protein: CASSPTGTVADTQYF. This chain uses TRBV7-2 with TRBJ2-3; D is uncertain. Trimming stripped 5 bases from V and 4 bases from J, with 16 bases between. The CDR3 has 15 amino acids. In germline, CDR1 is SGHTA, CDR2 FQGNSA. Supplemented by reference TRBV7-2 and TRBJ2-3, the full variable domain reads GAGVSQSPSNKVTEKGKDVELRCDPISGHTALYWYRQSLGQGLEFLIYFQGNSAPDKSGLPSDRFSAERTGGSVSTLTIQRTQQEDSAVYLCASSPTGTVADTQYFGPGTRLTVL.

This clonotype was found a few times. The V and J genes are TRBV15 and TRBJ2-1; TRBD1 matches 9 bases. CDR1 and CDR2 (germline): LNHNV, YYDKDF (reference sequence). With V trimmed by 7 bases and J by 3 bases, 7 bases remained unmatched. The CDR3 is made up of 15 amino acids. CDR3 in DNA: TGTGCCACCAAATCCTGGACAGGGGACTACAATGAGCAGTTCTTC. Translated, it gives CATKSWTGDYNEQFF. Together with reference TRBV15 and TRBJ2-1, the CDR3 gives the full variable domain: DAMVIQNPRYQVTQFGKPVTLSCSQTLNHNVMYWYQQKSSQAPKLLFHYYDKDFNNEADTPDNFQSRRPNTSFCFLDIRSPGLGDTAMYLCATKSWTGDYNEQFFGPGTRLTVL.

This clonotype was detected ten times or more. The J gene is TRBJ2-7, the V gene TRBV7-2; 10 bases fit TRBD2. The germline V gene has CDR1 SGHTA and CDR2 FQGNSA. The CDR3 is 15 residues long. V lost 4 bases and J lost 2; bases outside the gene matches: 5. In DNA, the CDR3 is TGTGCCAGCAGCTCGGGACTAGCGTTCACCTACGAGCAGTACTTC. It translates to CASSSGLAFTYEQYF.

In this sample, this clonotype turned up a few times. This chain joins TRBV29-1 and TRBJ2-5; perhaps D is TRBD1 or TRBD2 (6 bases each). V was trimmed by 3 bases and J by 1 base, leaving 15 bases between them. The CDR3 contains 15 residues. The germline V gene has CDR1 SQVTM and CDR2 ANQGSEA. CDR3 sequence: CSVEPRSGAQETQYF. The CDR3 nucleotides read TGCAGCGTTGAGCCCCGGTCGGGGGCCCAAGAGACCCAGTACTTC.

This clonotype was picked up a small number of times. CDR3 sequence reads: CASRGDSGPYGYTF. The CDR3 DNA reads TGCGCCAGCCGGGGGGACTCCGGACCCTATGGCTACACCTTC. The V call is TRBV5-1, the J call TRBJ1-2; TRBD1 might be the D (5 bases). The CDR3 loop spans 14 amino acids. Germline V lookup: CDR1 SGHRS, CDR2 YFSETQ. V was cut by 7 bases and J by 4 bases, with 17 bases left in between.

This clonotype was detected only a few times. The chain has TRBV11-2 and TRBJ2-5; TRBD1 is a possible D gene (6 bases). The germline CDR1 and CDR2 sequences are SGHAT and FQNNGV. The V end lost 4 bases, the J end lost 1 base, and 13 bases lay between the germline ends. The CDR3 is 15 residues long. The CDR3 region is CASSSTRGGQETQYF. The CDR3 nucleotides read TGTGCCAGCAGCTCGACCAGGGGCGGCCAAGAGACCCAGTACTTC.

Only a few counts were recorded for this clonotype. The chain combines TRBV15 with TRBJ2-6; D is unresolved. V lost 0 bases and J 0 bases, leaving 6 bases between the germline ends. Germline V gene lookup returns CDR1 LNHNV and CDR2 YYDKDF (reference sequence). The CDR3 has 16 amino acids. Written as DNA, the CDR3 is TGTGCCACCAGCAGAGAAAGGAGCTCTGGGGCCAACGTCCTGACTTTC. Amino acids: CATSRERSSGANVLTF.